This T cell receptor (beta chain) was sequenced for a study of CD8 T cells in Susac syndrome (dated by TCRdb to the late 2010s). Regarding the complete study: Whether CD8+ T cell activation and differentiation in Susac syndrome was antigen driven was tested using repertoire sequencing. General study outcomes and caveats: The number of individuals in the TCR sequencing and HLA analysis was recognized as being relatively small.

As concerns this clonotype: Its antigen is not yet known. Within one base of it there is no much larger clone, and no base qualities were kept.

The germline V gene supplies CDR1 LGHNA and CDR2 YSLEER. The CDR3 numbers 15 residues from cysteine through phenylalanine. The retained sequence is limited to the CDR3, 45 bases, with the frame set at the first base. The junction shows trimming of 0 bases on V and 7 bases on J, plus 15 bases between the germline ends. RNA was extracted using the RNeasy kit, and roughly 0.5 to 1 microgram was reverse transcribed with random hexamers. The immunoSEQ multiplex PCR assay, which covers 54 Vbeta and 13 Jbeta segments, was used to amplify TCR beta CDR3 regions. Bias from PCR amplification was corrected by using a synthetic template baseline for primer optimization and for computational correction. As for the original processing: Reads were assigned to V, D and J genes according to IMGT and analyzed in immunoSEQ Analyzer, with only productive sequences retained. Clonality was computed as one minus Shannon entropy normalized by log2 of the number of productive unique sequences. For each patient and control, public and private clones were evaluated within the 100 most prevalent clones. Clones were defined as Susac-specific if absent from the healthy and MS cohorts, from approximately 1,100 published viral clones and from other ImmuneACCESS disease sequences. Using fastp trimming at Q25 and MiXCR clonotype assembly, TCRdb reanalyzed the public sequencing data and kept in-frame beta chains. When rows share a CDR3 protein, they turn into one entry using the most common DNA and genes. Here the V and J calls rest on TCRdb's processing, not on the authors' analysis. Here the sample has 150,000 to 200,000 distinct CDR3 sequences; approximately 93% occur a single time. The ten top clones hold about 0.094% of the sample.

Peripheral blood CD8+ and CD4+ T cells from healthy donors, Susac syndrome patients and multiple sclerosis patients were profiled using high-throughput TCR beta sequencing. Multiple sclerosis controls were treatment-naive patients with stable or active relapsing-remitting disease fulfilling revised McDonald criteria. Bulk CD8+ and CD4+ T cells were purified by magnetic negative isolation, while CD8+ TEMRA cells were enriched using FACS. Blood was collected in EDTA tubes and processed within 24 hours, with PBMCs isolated through density gradient centrifugation. PBMCs intended for TCR sequencing were cryopreserved in liquid nitrogen and were subsequently thawed in a 37 degrees C water bath. The sorted or isolated CD4+, CD8+ and CD8+ TEMRA cells reached a purity of at least 90%.

The clonotype originates from a human donor with multiple sclerosis. In this chain, TRBV4-3 is recombined with TRBJ1-2, with a weak D call of TRBD1 (6 bases match). The source material was CD4+ T cells from PBMCs. The bases are TGCGCCAGCAGCCAAGACTTCGCAGGGGATTTTGGCTACACCTTC. Its product reads: CASSQDFAGDFGYTF.